Shown below are 15 T cell receptor beta chains from a single sample sequenced in a study of cytomegalovirus exposure and HLA in healthy donors. PCR involved 60 Vbeta and 13 Jbeta primers. Using immunoSEQ multiplex PCR, the repertoire was profiled, and TCRdb retains in-frame clones only, with some absent. The repertoire includes around 100,000 clones, 9.5% to 13% of them detected once, and under 6.5% sits in the top ten. Sequencing was done on a sample of PBMCs. The receptors stem from a middle-aged man in good health and CMV-seropositive.

This clone showed up just a few times. The chain combines TRBV9 with TRBJ1-5, with TRBD1 identical over 8 bases. The germline V gene encodes CDR1 SGDLS and CDR2 YYNGEE. The CDR3 extends over 17 amino acids. Trimming at V came to 0 bases and at J to 7 bases, leaving 12 bases not matched to a gene. The CDR3 loop is CASSVVGQDRAEQPQHF. CDR3 coding DNA: TGTGCCAGCAGCGTAGTGGGGCAGGACAGGGCGGAGCAGCCCCAGCATTTT.

The V call is TRBV11-2, the J call TRBJ2-7; 9 bases map to TRBD1. The CDR3 length is 14 residues. The germline CDR1 and CDR2 sequences are SGHAT and FQNNGV. V was clipped by 4 bases and J by 2 bases; unmatched bases: 3. This CDR3 is CASSSTGGTYEQYF. The CDR3 coding sequence is TGTGCCAGCAGCTCGACAGGGGGGACCTACGAGCAGTACTTC.

This clone was seen a handful of times. The J gene is TRBJ2-3, the V gene TRBV4-3, with 9 positions matching TRBD1. The CDR3 is 15 amino acids. V shed 4 bases and J 0 bases; nucleotides not matched to a gene: 2. The germline V gene encodes CDR1 LGHNA and CDR2 YSLEER. The CDR3 here is CASSRDRASTDTQYF. The CDR3, as DNA: TGCGCCAGCAGCCGGGACAGGGCTAGCACAGATACGCAGTATTTT.

The chain combines TRBV19 with TRBJ2-5; unclear D gene. Between the trimmed V and J ends, which lost 3 bases and 5 bases, there was a span of 10 bases. Germline V gene lookup returns CDR1 LNHDA and CDR2 SQIVND (reference sequence). This CDR3 spans 13 amino acids. CDR3 DNA sequence: TGTGCCAGTAGTATTGGAGTAAGGGAGACCCAGTACTTC. Residues: CASSIGVRETQYF. Full variable domain (rest looked up from reference TRBV19 and TRBJ2-5): DGGITQSPKYLFRKEGQNVTLSCEQNLNHDAMYWYRQDPGQGLRLIYYSQIVNDFQKGDIAEGYSVSREKKESFPLTVTSAQKNPTAFYLCASSIGVRETQYFGPGTRLLVL.

This clone appeared a few times. The V gene is TRBV6-5, the J gene TRBJ1-1; possibly TRBD1 for D (5 bases). The CDR3 has 13 residues. Germline loops: CDR1 MNHEY, CDR2 SVGAGI. The germline V and J ends were trimmed by 2 bases and 4 bases, with 8 bases remaining between them. DNA for the CDR3: TGTGCCAGCAGTTACGAAGGGGCCACTGAAGCTTTCTTT. This codes for CASSYEGATEAFF.

This clone was recorded a few times. The chain has TRBV6-1 and TRBJ2-3, with 7 positions matching TRBD2. Unmatched junction bases numbered 7, after V lost 7 bases and J lost 0 bases. Germline CDR1 reads MNHNS; CDR2 reads SASEGT. The CDR3 extends over 15 amino acids. CDR3 nucleotides: TGTGCCAGCACCGAGGGTAGCGGGAGCACAGATACGCAGTATTTT. Protein: CASTEGSGSTDTQYF.

The chain joins TRBV7-6 to TRBJ2-6; tentatively, D is TRBD2 (5 bases). The CDR3 runs 16 residues. Trimming cost V 0 bases and J 1 base, with 7 bases left between them. Germline CDR1 SGHVS, CDR2 FNYEAQ. Here the CDR3 reads CASSLADYSGANVLTF. CDR3 coding DNA: TGTGCCAGCAGCTTAGCTGACTATTCTGGGGCCAACGTCCTGACTTTC.

The chain couples TRBV27 to TRBJ2-3; 14 nucleotides line up with TRBD2. This CDR3 has 15 residues. The germline gives CDR1 MNHEY, CDR2 SMNVEV (reference sequence). The V and J ends lost 4 bases and 5 bases, in that order; junction bases with no gene match: 2. For the CDR3, the DNA is TGTGCCAGCAGTTCCGGGACTAGCGGGAGAGATACGCAGTATTTT. Translation gives CASSSGTSGRDTQYF.

This chain joins TRBV6-5 and TRBJ2-5, with a weak D call TRBD2 (6 bases). Looked up from germline, CDR1 is MNHEY and CDR2 is SVGAGI. V lost 6 bases and J 5 bases, leaving 13 bases between the germline ends. This CDR3 region has 13 residues. In DNA, the CDR3 is TGTGCCAGCAGCCTCGGGGGTTTGGAGACCCAGTACTTC. Translating it yields CASSLGGLETQYF.

This clone came up a few times. V gene TRBV10-3 combines with J gene TRBJ2-3; D is unresolved. This CDR3 region has 15 residues. Trimming left V 0 bases short and J 4 bases short, with 11 bases between. The germline gives CDR1 ENHRY, CDR2 SYGVKD. The CDR3 DNA reads as TGTGCCATCAGTGAGTCGACTCAGCACCCAGATACGCAGTATTTT. Translating it yields CAISESTQHPDTQYF.

This clone was seen a handful of times. This chain links TRBV5-1 with TRBJ2-1; no reliable D call. The V end was cut by 6 bases, the J end by 0 bases, with 10 bases between. CDR1 and CDR2 (germline): SGHRS, YFSETQ. The CDR3 is made up of 14 amino acids. CDR3 residues: CASNPTSSYNEQFF. Here the CDR3 DNA reads TGCGCCAGCAACCCAACGAGCTCCTACAATGAGCAGTTCTTC. Drawing the rest from reference TRBV5-1 and TRBJ2-1, the complete variable domain is KAGVTQTPRYLIKTRGQQVTLSCSPISGHRSVSWYQQTPGQGLQFLFEYFSETQRNKGNFPGRFSGRQFSNSRSEMNVSTLELGDSALYLCASNPTSSYNEQFFGPGTRLTVL.

In this sample, this clone turned up a few times. The chain has TRBV7-2 and TRBJ1-5; 7 nucleotides align to TRBD1. In germline, CDR1 is SGHTA, CDR2 FQGNSA. CDR3 size: 18 residues. The V gene end was trimmed by 5 bases and the J gene end by 2 bases; junction bases not matched to a gene: 15. The chain's CDR3 is CASSPAPYRGRGNQPQHF. The CDR3 coding sequence is TGTGCCAGCAGCCCCGCTCCCTACAGGGGACGTGGCAATCAGCCCCAGCATTTT.

This clone turned up a few times. The gene calls are TRBV21-1 and TRBJ2-7; TRBD1, as called in the table, went unchecked against the DNA. TRBV21-1 counts as a pseudogene. The length of the CDR3 is 16 residues. The CDR3 reads CASSRPRDRPSYEQYF. DNA for the CDR3: TGTGCCAGCAGCAGGCCCCGGGACAGGCCTTCCTACGAGCAGTACTTC.

The table lists this clone with a few counts. The chain employs TRBV7-8 and TRBJ2-7; 8 bases align to TRBD1. Germline V CDR1 and CDR2: SGHVS, FQNEAQ. The CDR3 runs 14 residues. V shed 5 bases and J 4 bases; nucleotides not matched to a gene: 7. CDR3 coding DNA: TGTGCCAGCAGCATAGGACAGGGTTTTTACGAGCAGTACTTC. This gives the protein CASSIGQGFYEQYF.

The rearrangement links TRBV28 to TRBJ2-7, with 7 bases aligning to TRBD2. Germline lookup yields CDR1 MDHEN and CDR2 SYDVKM. J was trimmed by 6 bases and V by 6 bases; bases with no gene match: 14. The CDR3 spans 15 residues. In DNA, the CDR3 is TGTGCCAGCAGCAACCCGCGGGAGTTGCCCCTCGAGCAGTACTTC. Translating gives CASSNPRELPLEQYF. The full variable domain, in which reference TRBV28 and TRBJ2-7 provide the parts outside the CDR3, is DVKVTQSSRYLVKRTGEKVFLECVQDMDHENMFWYRQDPGLGLRLIYFSYDVKMKEKGDIPEGYSVSREKKERFSLILESASTNQTSMYLCASSNPRELPLEQYFGPGTRLTVT.